Below are 17 T cell receptor beta chains sequenced from a single sample in a study of cytomegalovirus exposure and HLA in healthy donors. PCR employed 60 Vbeta and 13 Jbeta primers. Sequencing was performed with immunoSEQ multiplex PCR; in TCRdb, only in-frame clones are kept and a portion is missing. The sample shows approximately 69,000 clones, roughly 72% of them seen only once. The sample consisted of PBMCs. The origin of the receptors is a woman in her 30s in good health and CMV-seropositive.

This clone was observed a few times. The chain couples TRBV4-2 to TRBJ2-3; 8 bases fit TRBD2. Germline V gives CDR1 LGHNA, CDR2 YNFKEQ. The V and J ends lost 1 base and 4 bases, in that order; junction bases with no gene match: 13. This CDR3 spans 18 amino acids. CDR3: CASSQAGMGTSYADTQYF. Written as DNA, the CDR3 is TGTGCCAGCAGCCAAGCAGGCATGGGGACTAGTTATGCAGATACGCAGTATTTT.

The rearrangement uses TRBV2 and TRBJ2-5, with D tentatively TRBD2 (5 bases). Germline lookup yields CDR1 SNHLY and CDR2 FYNNEI. This CDR3 has 16 residues. The V end was cut by 2 bases, the J end by 1 base, with 14 bases between. The CDR3 region is CASSEREAPSQETQYF. In nucleotides, the CDR3 is TGTGCCAGCAGTGAACGGGAAGCCCCTTCCCAAGAGACCCAGTACTTC.

This chain links TRBV6-1 with TRBJ1-2; D gene unclear. The germline V gene has CDR1 MNHNS and CDR2 SASEGT. V was trimmed by 5 bases and J by 6 bases, leaving 16 bases between them. The CDR3 has 14 amino acids. The CDR3, as DNA: TGTGCCAGCAGTCCTGGGCAGCGGGTTGATGGCTACACCTTC. The encoded protein is CASSPGQRVDGYTF.

The chain combines TRBV14 with TRBJ2-1, with TRBD2 identical over 13 bases. Germline V gives CDR1 SGHDN, CDR2 FVKESK. The CDR3 runs to 16 residues. The V and J ends lost 6 bases and 9 bases, in that order; junction bases with no gene match: 11. The CDR3 DNA sequence: TGTGCCAGCAGGGGCGGAGGACTAGCGGGAGTGGGTGAGCAGTTCTTC. Amino acid sequence: CASRGGGLAGVGEQFF.

The sample holds a few counts of this clone. The rearrangement uses TRBV9 and TRBJ2-3; tentatively, D is TRBD2 (5 bases). Germline V lookup: CDR1 SGDLS, CDR2 YYNGEE. The CDR3 is 15 residues long. Trimming cost V 4 bases and J 0 bases, with 12 bases left between them. The CDR3 protein is CASSFGRDSTDTQYF. In DNA form, the CDR3 reads TGTGCCAGCAGCTTCGGACGGGATAGCACAGATACGCAGTATTTT.

This clone is a singleton in its sample. CDR3 in DNA: TGCGCCAGCAGCCCCCTCGGAGGCGGGAGAGGAGAGACCCAGTACTTC. Amino acids: CASSPLGGGRGETQYF. This rearrangement joins TRBV4-1 to TRBJ2-5; 7 bases match TRBD2. Looked up from germline, CDR1 is MGHRA and CDR2 is YSYEKL. With 4 bases clipped from V and 4 bases from J, the junction kept 12 bases outside the gene matches. The CDR3 has 16 amino acids.

The gene calls are TRBV5-6 and TRBJ2-1, with TRBD2 identical over 7 bases. CDR1 and CDR2 from the germline V gene are SGHDT and YYEEEE. This CDR3 has 15 amino acids. V dropped 4 bases and J dropped 4; count of bases not matched to a gene: 8. The CDR3 sequence is CASSTLSGMYNEQFF. In DNA, the CDR3 is TGTGCCAGCAGCACACTGAGCGGGATGTACAATGAGCAGTTCTTC.

The chain links TRBV5-4 to TRBJ1-1; maybe TRBD1 (5 bases). The germline CDR1 and CDR2 sequences are SGHNT and YYREEE (reference sequence). The CDR3 runs to 16 residues. V dropped 0 bases and J dropped 14 bases, with 26 bases sitting between them. As DNA, the CDR3 is TGTGCCAGCAGCTTGGGCCGCGGGGGACCCCTGGAGAGCAGATTCTTT. Translated: CASSLGRGGPLESRFF.

This clone was counted a few times. This sequence joins TRBV7-2 and TRBJ2-7, with a tentative D call TRBD1 (6 bases). The CDR3 sequence is 12 residues long. The V end was cut by 1 base, the J end by 6 bases, with 7 bases between. Germline V gives CDR1 SGHTA, CDR2 FQGNSA. The CDR3 loop reads CASSLGRGEQYF. The CDR3 nucleotides are TGTGCCAGCAGCTTAGGCAGGGGCGAGCAGTACTTC.

The chain has TRBV10-3 and TRBJ1-5; no definite D call. Germline CDR1 reads ENHRY; CDR2 reads SYGVKD. This CDR3 is built from 13 residues. Trimming stripped 6 bases from V and 2 bases from J, with 8 bases between. CDR3 sequence reads: CAIRPEGNQPQHF. Written as DNA, the CDR3 is TGTGCCATCAGGCCTGAGGGCAATCAGCCCCAGCATTTT.

The chain combines TRBV7-2 with TRBJ2-1; no clear D. CDR3 size: 18 residues. Germline loops: CDR1 SGHTA, CDR2 FQGNSA. V gave up 5 bases and J gave up 6 bases, with 26 bases separating them. CDR3 region: CASSQPILLGDIFNEQFF. Written as DNA, the CDR3 is TGTGCCAGCAGCCAACCCATCCTCTTGGGCGATATTTTCAATGAGCAGTTCTTC.

The chain has TRBV29-1 and TRBJ2-1, with D possibly matching TRBD2 (5 bases). Germline V gene data show CDR1 as SQVTM and CDR2 as ANQGSEA. The CDR3 totals 15 residues. Trimming removed 4 bases from V and 3 bases from J, with 16 bases in between. The CDR3 region has the DNA TGCAGCGTTGGGGGTCGGGGATTCGGCTACAATGAGCAGTTCTTC. This codes for CSVGGRGFGYNEQFF.

The V and J genes are TRBV5-4 and TRBJ2-1; 13 bases fit TRBD2. V trimming: 6 bases; J trimming: 7 bases; junction bases outside the gene matches: 10. The CDR3 covers 16 residues. Germline V gives CDR1 SGHNT, CDR2 YYREEE (reference sequence). This chain's CDR3 is CASTRTSGRGWNEQFF. The DNA for the CDR3 is TGTGCCAGCACCCGGACTAGCGGGAGAGGATGGAATGAGCAGTTCTTC.

The chain has TRBV7-9 and TRBJ2-3; 7 bases align to TRBD2. Germline V lookup: CDR1 SEHNR, CDR2 FQNEAQ (reference sequence). The CDR3 totals 15 residues. V trimming: 5 bases; J trimming: 4 bases; junction bases outside the gene matches: 9. DNA for the CDR3: TGTGCCAGCAGCCCGTGGACTAGAATCGCAGATACGCAGTATTTT. Protein sequence: CASSPWTRIADTQYF.

This clone was found once. The chain uses TRBV30 and TRBJ2-3; 12 positions match TRBD2. This CDR3 spans 18 amino acids. Germline V gene lookup returns CDR1 GTSNPN and CDR2 SVGIG (reference sequence). Trimming at V came to 4 bases and at J to 2 bases, leaving 13 bases not matched to a gene. CDR3 region: CAWKSGLAGRRYTDTQYF. The CDR3 coding sequence is TGTGCCTGGAAATCAGGACTAGCGGGAAGACGGTACACAGATACGCAGTATTTT.

This clone was seen only once. The chain combines TRBV7-2 with TRBJ1-2, with D possibly TRBD1 on 5 matching bases. Germline values: CDR1 SGHTA, CDR2 FQGNSA. Trimming removed 1 base at V and 4 bases at J, with 7 bases between. CDR3 size: 13 residues. CDR3 region: CASSLDRPYGYTF. The CDR3 DNA is TGTGCCAGCAGCTTAGACAGGCCCTATGGCTACACCTTC.

This rearrangement joins TRBV28 to TRBJ1-1; the D gene is possibly TRBD1 (6 bases). This CDR3 spans 14 amino acids. Germline lookup yields CDR1 MDHEN and CDR2 SYDVKM. The V and J ends lost 10 bases and 0 bases respectively, with 15 bases between them. CDR3 coding DNA: TGTGCCACAAAAGGACAGCTTTTGAACACTGAAGCTTTCTTT. This translates into CATKGQLLNTEAFF.